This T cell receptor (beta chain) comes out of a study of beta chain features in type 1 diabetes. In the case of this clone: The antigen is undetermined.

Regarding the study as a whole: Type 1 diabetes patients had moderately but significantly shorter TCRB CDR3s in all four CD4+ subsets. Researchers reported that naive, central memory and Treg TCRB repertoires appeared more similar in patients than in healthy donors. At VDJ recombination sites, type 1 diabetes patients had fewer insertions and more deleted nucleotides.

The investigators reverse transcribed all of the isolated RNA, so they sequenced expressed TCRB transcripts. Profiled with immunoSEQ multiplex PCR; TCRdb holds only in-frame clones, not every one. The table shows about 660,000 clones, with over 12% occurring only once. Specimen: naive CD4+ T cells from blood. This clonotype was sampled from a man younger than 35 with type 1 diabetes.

CDR3 sequence: CATSRGPDRERDTQYF. The DNA of the CDR3 is TGTGCCACCAGCAGGGGACCCGACAGGGAGAGGGATACGCAGTATTTT. The chain joins TRBV15 to TRBJ2-3; the match to TRBD1 covers 7 bases. The V and J ends lost 3 bases and 6 bases, in that order; junction bases with no gene match: 12. The CDR3 totals 16 residues. The V gene's germline CDR1 is LNHNV and CDR2 YYDKDF (reference sequence).